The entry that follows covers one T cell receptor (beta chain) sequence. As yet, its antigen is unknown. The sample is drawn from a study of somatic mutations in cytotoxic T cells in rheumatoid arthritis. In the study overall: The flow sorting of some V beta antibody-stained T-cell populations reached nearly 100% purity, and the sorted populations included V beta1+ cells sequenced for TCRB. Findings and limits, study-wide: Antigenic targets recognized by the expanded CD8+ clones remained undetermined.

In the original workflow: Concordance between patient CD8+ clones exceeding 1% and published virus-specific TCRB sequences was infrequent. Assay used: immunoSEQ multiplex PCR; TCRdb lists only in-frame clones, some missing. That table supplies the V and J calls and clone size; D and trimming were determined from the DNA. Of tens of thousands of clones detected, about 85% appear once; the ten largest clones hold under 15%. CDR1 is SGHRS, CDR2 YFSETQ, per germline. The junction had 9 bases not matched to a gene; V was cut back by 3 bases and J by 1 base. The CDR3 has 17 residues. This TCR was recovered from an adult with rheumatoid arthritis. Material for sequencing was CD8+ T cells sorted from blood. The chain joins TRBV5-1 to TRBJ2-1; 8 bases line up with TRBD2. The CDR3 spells CASSWSGGGLSYNEQFF. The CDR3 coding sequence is TGCGCCAGCAGCTGGTCCGGGGGGGGACTATCCTACAATGAGCAGTTCTTC.